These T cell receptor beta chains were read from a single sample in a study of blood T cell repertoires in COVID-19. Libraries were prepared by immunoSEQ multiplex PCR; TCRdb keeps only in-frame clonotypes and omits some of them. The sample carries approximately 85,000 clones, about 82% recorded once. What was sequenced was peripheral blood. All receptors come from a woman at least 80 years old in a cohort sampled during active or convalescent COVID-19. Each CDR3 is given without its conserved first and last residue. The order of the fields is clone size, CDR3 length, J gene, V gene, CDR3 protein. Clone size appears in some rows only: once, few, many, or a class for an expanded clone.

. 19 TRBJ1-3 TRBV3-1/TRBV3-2 ASSQGRKLGQGETLGNTIY
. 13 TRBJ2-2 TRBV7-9 ASSSAGGNTGELF
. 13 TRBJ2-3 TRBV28 ASSLASGVADTQY
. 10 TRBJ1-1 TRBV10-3 AISLGRTEAF
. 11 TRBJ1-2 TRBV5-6 ASSLGQYYGYT
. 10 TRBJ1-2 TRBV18 ASSGDSYGYT
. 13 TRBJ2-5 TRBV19 ASSHDASPRETQY
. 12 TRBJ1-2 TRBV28 ASSSGTGGYGYT
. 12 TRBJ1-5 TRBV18 ASSPNYGQQPQH
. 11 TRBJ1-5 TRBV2 ASSEMEVQPQH
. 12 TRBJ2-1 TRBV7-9 ASSLSVAVNEQF
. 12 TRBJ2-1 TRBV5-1 ASRVAPLGDEQF
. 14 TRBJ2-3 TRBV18 ASSSGSLGDTDTQY
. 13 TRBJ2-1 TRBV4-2 ASSPLAGSYNEQF
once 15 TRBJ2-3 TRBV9 ASSPRLVQGAADTQY
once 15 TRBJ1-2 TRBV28 ASRGPGQGGKNYGYT
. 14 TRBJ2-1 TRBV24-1 ATSMSNPGDYNEQF
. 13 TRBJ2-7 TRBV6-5 ASSYLGDTSAEQY
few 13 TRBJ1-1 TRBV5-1 ASSQWTGAGTEAF
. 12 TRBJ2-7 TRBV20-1 SASVREDTYEQY
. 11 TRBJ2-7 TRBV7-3 ASSLQSGYEQY
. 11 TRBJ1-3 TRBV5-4 ASSTQGAYTIY
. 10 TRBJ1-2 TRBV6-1 ASSPGGNGYT
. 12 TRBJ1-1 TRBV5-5 ASRPEQGLTEAF
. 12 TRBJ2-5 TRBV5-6 ASSLARIQETQY
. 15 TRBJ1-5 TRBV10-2 ASSVDRDFVRNQPQH
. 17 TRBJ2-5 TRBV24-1 ATSERTSGRAGSQETQY
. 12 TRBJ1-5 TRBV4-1 ASSQRTDNQPQH
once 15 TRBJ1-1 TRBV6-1 ASSDLGGGYLNTEAF
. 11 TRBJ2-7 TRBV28 ASSFQGTYEQY
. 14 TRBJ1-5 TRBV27 ASRTAGYSSNQPQH
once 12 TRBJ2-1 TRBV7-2 ASSSDRSDNEQF
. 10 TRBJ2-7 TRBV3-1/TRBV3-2 ASSLSSEEQY
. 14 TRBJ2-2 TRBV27 ASRRNRDRGAGELF
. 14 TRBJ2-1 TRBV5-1 ASQTSGRFSGNEQF
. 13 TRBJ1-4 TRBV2 ASSEDRAGNEKLF
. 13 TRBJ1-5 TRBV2 ASTFTTGGNQPQH
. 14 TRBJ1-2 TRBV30 AWSSPGRVTAGGYT